The 2 T cell receptor beta chains reported below all come from one sample, sequenced in a study of STAT5B mutations in CD4+ large granular lymphocyte leukemia. Assay used: immunoSEQ multiplex PCR; TCRdb lists only in-frame clones, some missing. The data hold approximately 31,000 clones, with 72% observed a single time. Source material: CD4+ T cells from blood buffy coats. These receptors were taken from a human donor in good health.

This clone has just a few counts. This chain connects TRBV6-1 to TRBJ1-1, with D uncertain. Trimming pared 5 bases from V and 1 base from J, leaving 14 bases between. The CDR3 runs to 15 residues. Germline V gene data show CDR1 as MNHNS and CDR2 as SASEGT. This chain's CDR3 is CASSLRTVGNTEAFF. The DNA for the CDR3 is TGTGCCAGCAGTTTACGGACGGTGGGGAACACTGAAGCTTTCTTT.

This sequence joins TRBV7-2 and TRBJ2-2; D not certain. Germline V gives CDR1 SGHTA, CDR2 FQGNSA. There are 11 residues in the CDR3. V was trimmed by 0 bases and J by 7 bases, leaving 0 bases between them. The CDR3 here is CASSLAGELFF. The CDR3 DNA sequence: TGTGCCAGCAGCTTAGCCGGGGAGCTGTTTTTT.